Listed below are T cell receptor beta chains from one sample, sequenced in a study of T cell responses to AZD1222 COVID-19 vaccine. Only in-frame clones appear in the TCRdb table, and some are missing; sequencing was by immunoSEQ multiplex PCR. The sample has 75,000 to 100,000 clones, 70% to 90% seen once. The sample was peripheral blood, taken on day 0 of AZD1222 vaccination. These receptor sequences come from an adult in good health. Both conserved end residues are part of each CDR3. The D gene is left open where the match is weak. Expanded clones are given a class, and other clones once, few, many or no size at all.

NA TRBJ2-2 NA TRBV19 CASKLGGELFF TGTGCCAGTAAGCTTGGCGGGGAGCTGTTTTTT
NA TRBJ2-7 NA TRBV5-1 CASSLPGEVYEQYF TGCGCCAGCAGCTTGCCAGGGGAGGTCTACGAGCAGTACTTC
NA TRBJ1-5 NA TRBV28 CGATGYSNQPQHF TGTGGGGCTACAGGGTATAGCAATCAGCCCCAGCATTTT
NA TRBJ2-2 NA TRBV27 CASSLPPAGGELFF TGTGCCAGCAGTTTACCCCCCGCAGGCGGGGAGCTGTTTTTT
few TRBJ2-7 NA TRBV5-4 CASSLDPTYEQYF TGTGCCAGCAGCTTAGACCCTACCTACGAGCAGTACTTC
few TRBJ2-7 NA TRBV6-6 CASRHSRGRYEQYF TGTGCCAGCAGGCACTCAAGGGGGAGGTACGAGCAGTACTTC
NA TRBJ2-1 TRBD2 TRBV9 CASSPIAGVDNEQFF TGTGCCAGCAGCCCTATAGCGGGAGTGGATAATGAGCAGTTCTTC
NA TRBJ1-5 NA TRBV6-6 CASSYSGRKGPQHF TGTGCCAGCAGTTACTCGGGAAGGAAAGGGCCCCAGCATTTT
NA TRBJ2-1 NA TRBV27 CASSLSSRGYNEQFF TGTGCCAGCAGTTTATCATCCCGGGGGTACAATGAGCAGTTCTTC
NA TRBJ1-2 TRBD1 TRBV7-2 CASSPREGANYGYTF TGTGCCAGCAGCCCACGGGAGGGGGCGAACTATGGCTACACCTTC
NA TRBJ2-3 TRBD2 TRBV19 CASSTVAGGPADTQYF TGTGCCAGTAGTACGGTAGCGGGGGGGCCCGCAGATACGCAGTATTTT
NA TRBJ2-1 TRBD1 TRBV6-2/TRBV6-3 CASSYPQGASTEQFF TGTGCCAGCAGTTACCCCCAGGGGGCCTCAACTGAGCAGTTCTTC
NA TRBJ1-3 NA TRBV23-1 CASHPGQRQTLGNTIYF TGCGCCAGTCATCCCGGGCAGCGCCAAACTCTGGGAAACACCATATATTTT
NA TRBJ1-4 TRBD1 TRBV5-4 CASSDRDRGQEKLFF TGTGCCAGCAGCGATCGGGACAGGGGGCAGGAAAAACTGTTTTTT
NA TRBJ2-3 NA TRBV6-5 CASSYNRAPLTDTQYF TGTGCCAGCAGTTACAATAGGGCCCCCCTCACAGATACGCAGTATTTT
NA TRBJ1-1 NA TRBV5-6 CASSLVAREAFF TGTGCCAGCAGCTTGGTGGCCAGGGAAGCTTTCTTT
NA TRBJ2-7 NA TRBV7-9 CASPRLWRTQGLVYEQYF TGTGCCAGTCCCCGGCTCTGGCGGACCCAAGGACTTGTCTACGAGCAGTACTTC
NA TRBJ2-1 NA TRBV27 CASSPPGQIDEQFF TGTGCCAGCAGTCCGCCGGGACAAATAGATGAGCAGTTCTTC
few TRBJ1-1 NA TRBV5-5 CASSLVQMNTEAFF TGTGCCAGCAGCTTGGTGCAGATGAACACTGAAGCTTTCTTT
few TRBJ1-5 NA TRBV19 CASSISGHSNQPQHF TGTGCCAGTAGTATATCGGGTCATAGCAATCAGCCCCAGCATTTT
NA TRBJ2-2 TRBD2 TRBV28 CASSSSGHSNTGELFF TGTGCCAGCAGTTCTAGCGGACATAGTAACACCGGGGAGCTGTTTTTT
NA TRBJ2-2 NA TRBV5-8 CASSRTDTNTGELFF TGTGCCAGCAGCCGGACAGATACGAACACCGGGGAGCTGTTTTTT
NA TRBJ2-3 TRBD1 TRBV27 CASSTGGERTDTQYF TGTGCCAGCAGTACAGGGGGTGAGCGCACAGATACGCAGTATTTT
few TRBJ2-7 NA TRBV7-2 CASSLVGGSYPLEQYF TGTGCCAGCAGCTTAGTAGGCGGCTCTTACCCTTTAGAGCAGTACTTC
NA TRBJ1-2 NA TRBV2 CASSRQLTNYGYTF TGTGCCAGCAGTCGACAGCTTACTAACTATGGCTACACCTTC
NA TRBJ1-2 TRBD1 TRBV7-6 CASSRQPGQNYGYTF TGTGCCAGCAGCCGACAACCGGGACAGAACTATGGCTACACCTTC
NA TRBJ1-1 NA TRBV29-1 CSVVRGITEAFF TGCAGCGTCGTCAGGGGTATAACTGAAGCTTTCTTT
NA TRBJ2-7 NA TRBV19 CASSSRQDKGYEQYF TGTGCCAGTAGTTCCCGACAGGATAAAGGCTACGAGCAGTACTTC